This entry features one T cell receptor beta chain sequence. Its antigen is as yet unknown. PCR was performed a second time for roughly 7 to 12 cycles using a sample-barcoded 5' primer and a J-beta primer mix. Each cDNA molecule carried a tag from a template-switch adaptor that contained 12 random nucleotides. TCRdb re-called the 5' RACE reads with MiXCR, one entry per CDR3 protein. The repertoire has around 990,000 distinct CDR3 sequences, around 27% of them found once; the top ten carry 0.65% to 0.95%. The data were taken from a study of blood T cells in healthy people across ages. Turning to the study itself: Template switching captured about one barcoded beta molecule per two T cells.

Deletions cut 7 bases from V and 4 bases from J, with 13 bases between. The CDR3 runs to 13 residues. CDR1 and CDR2 from the germline V gene are SNHLY and FYNNEI. The study, taken as a whole, reports: Bulk PBMC profiling left naive and antigen-experienced comparisons inconclusive.

These sequences were also reported in another study, on T cells of mothers and their children. From that second work: Researchers put all of the extracted RNA into cDNA synthesis, using around 1.5 ug per 15 ul.

This receptor was taken from a girl aged 2 to 10 in good health. Sequencing was done on a sample of blood. The chain has TRBV2 and TRBJ2-5, with no clear D. CDR3 sequence reads: CASIGPIGETQYF. In DNA, the CDR3 is TGTGCCAGCATTGGGCCGATAGGAGAGACCCAGTACTTC. Using reference TRBV2 and TRBJ2-5 for the parts outside the CDR3, the full variable domain is EPEVTQTPSHQVTQMGQEVILRCVPISNHLYFYWYRQILGQKVEFLVSFYNNEISEKSEIFDDQFSVERPDGSNFTLKIRSTKLEDSAMYFCASIGPIGETQYFGPGTRLLVL.